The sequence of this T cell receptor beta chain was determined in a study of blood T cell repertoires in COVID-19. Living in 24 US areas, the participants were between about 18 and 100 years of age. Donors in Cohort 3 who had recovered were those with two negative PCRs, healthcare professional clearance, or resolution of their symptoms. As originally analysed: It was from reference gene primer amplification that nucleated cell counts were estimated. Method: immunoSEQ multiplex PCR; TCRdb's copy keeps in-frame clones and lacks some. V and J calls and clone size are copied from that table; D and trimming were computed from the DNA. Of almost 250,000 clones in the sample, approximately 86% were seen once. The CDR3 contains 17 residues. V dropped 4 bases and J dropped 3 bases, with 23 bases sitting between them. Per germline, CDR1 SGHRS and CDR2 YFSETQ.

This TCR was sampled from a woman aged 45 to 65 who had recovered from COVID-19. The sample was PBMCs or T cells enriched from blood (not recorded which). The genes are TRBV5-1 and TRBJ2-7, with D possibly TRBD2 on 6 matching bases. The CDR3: CASSRGQPSAGRYEQYF. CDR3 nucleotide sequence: TGCGCCAGCAGCCGCGGCCAGCCCTCAGCGGGTCGCTACGAGCAGTACTTC. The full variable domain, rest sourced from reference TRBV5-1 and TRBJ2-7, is KAGVTQTPRYLIKTRGQQVTLSCSPISGHRSVSWYQQTPGQGLQFLFEYFSETQRNKGNFPGRFSGRQFSNSRSEMNVSTLELGDSALYLCASSRGQPSAGRYEQYFGPGTRLTVT.